The sequence of this T cell receptor (beta chain) was determined in a study of CD8 T cells in ankylosing spondylitis. Study outcomes and limitations: Eight or nine highly homologous variants formed a TCR beta motif that appeared characteristic of ankylosing spondylitis blood. A number of the motif variants had already been described in reactive arthritis synovial fluid and blood.

Germline CDR1 SEHNR, CDR2 FQNEAQ (reference sequence). V dropped 5 bases and J dropped 8 bases, with 18 bases sitting between them. The CDR3 runs 15 residues. Each CDR3 protein is one row after TCRdb ran MiXCR on the 5' RACE reads. The sample holds 270,000 or so distinct CDR3 sequences, about 18% seen once. As for this clonotype: No antigen is known for it.

The clonotype was recovered from a male donor with ankylosing spondylitis or in good health (not recorded which). Sequencing used blood, either unsorted or a sorted T cell fraction (not recorded which). This chain joins TRBV7-9 and TRBJ1-4, with TRBD1 as a possible D gene (5 bases). This CDR3 is CASSGTGTIREKLFF. CDR3 sequence (DNA): TGTGCCAGCAGCGGGACCGGGACGATAAGGGAAAAACTGTTTTTT.